A single sample is the source of the 7 T cell receptor beta chains below, sequenced in a study of Ad26.COV2.S vaccination and SARS-CoV-2 variants (dated by TCRdb to about 2021). Library prep was done by the immunoSEQ multiplex PCR assay. Here the immuneACCESS table is served through TCRdb, limited to in-frame sequences with V and J called. Missing clones are a known gap in these copies; in checked studies unresolved V genes cover under half, and the rest lacks a known reason. Recorded for this sample are about 410,000 clones; 89% of them occurred a single time. The ten largest clones represent 1.5% to 2% of the sample. The treatment or condition label here, explained by the study, means: about 20 received Ad26.COV2.S at low or high dose, single or two shots; about five received placebo; per-sample allocation not given. Repertoires of vaccine and placebo recipients were sequenced from samples collected on day 63 after the first injection.

The sequencing here drew on peripheral blood, taken in a trial of Ad26.COV2.S vaccine versus placebo. The receptors were gathered from a person between 18 and 65 years old who received the Ad26.COV2.S COVID-19 vaccine or a placebo.

This clone appeared a few times. This rearrangement joins TRBV28 to TRBJ2-2; TRBD1 or TRBD2 may be the D gene (5 bases each). The V gene's germline CDR1 is MDHEN and CDR2 SYDVKM. The CDR3 is 14 amino acids. The germline V and J ends were trimmed by 4 bases and 5 bases, with 11 bases remaining between them. The CDR3 DNA follows: TGTGCCAGCAGTTGGGGGAGACAAACCGGGGAGCTGTTTTTT. Translating it yields CASSWGRQTGELFF.

The chain links TRBV9 to TRBJ2-3; 10 bases match TRBD2. Per the germline V gene, CDR1 is SGDLS and CDR2 is YYNGEE. V was clipped by 4 bases and J by 4 bases; unmatched bases: 6. This CDR3 spans 15 amino acids. CDR3 amino acids: CASSILAGAADTQYF. CDR3 nucleotides: TGTGCCAGCAGCATCCTAGCGGGAGCGGCAGATACGCAGTATTTT.

V is TRBV28 and J is TRBJ1-5, with unresolved D. The CDR3 extends over 13 amino acids. In germline, CDR1 is MDHEN, CDR2 SYDVKM. Trimming shortened V by 3 bases and J by 3 bases, and 6 bases separated the two germline ends. CDR3 loop: CASSLDPNQPQHF. The DNA for the CDR3 is TGTGCCAGCAGTTTGGATCCCAATCAGCCCCAGCATTTT.

The CDR3 loop is CASSQGLGSWGNTEAFF. In DNA, the CDR3 is TGTGCCAGCAGCCAAGGGTTGGGGTCATGGGGAAACACTGAAGCTTTCTTT. The chain recombines TRBV25-1 with TRBJ1-1; the D is unclear. Germline-derived CDR1 and CDR2 are MGHDK and SYGVNS. V gave up 6 bases and J gave up 2 bases, with 22 bases separating them. This CDR3 is 17 amino acids long.

The chain employs TRBV19 and TRBJ2-1; D remains unclear. This CDR3 spans 13 amino acids. CDR1 LNHDA and CDR2 SQIVND come from the germline V gene (reference sequence). V lost 5 bases to trimming and J lost 0 bases, with 5 bases between them. CDR3 sequence reads: CASSVGSYNEQFF. The CDR3 region has the DNA TGTGCCAGTAGTGTCGGCTCCTACAATGAGCAGTTCTTC.

The chain employs TRBV28 and TRBJ1-4, with D perhaps matching TRBD1 (5 bases). In germline, CDR1 is MDHEN, CDR2 SYDVKM. The CDR3 sequence is 18 residues long. Trimming shortened V by 3 bases and J by 0 bases, and 17 bases separated the two germline ends. CDR3 sequence reads: CASSFGSGDPATNEKLFF. The CDR3 DNA is TGTGCCAGCAGTTTTGGTTCCGGGGACCCAGCAACTAATGAAAAACTGTTTTTT. The whole variable domain, remainder taken from reference TRBV28 and TRBJ1-4, is DVKVTQSSRYLVKRTGEKVFLECVQDMDHENMFWYRQDPGLGLRLIYFSYDVKMKEKGDIPEGYSVSREKKERFSLILESASTNQTSMYLCASSFGSGDPATNEKLFFGSGTQLSVL.

V usage is TRBV10-3 and J usage is TRBJ2-5, with 10 bases aligning to TRBD2. Germline CDR1 reads ENHRY; CDR2 reads SYGVKD. CDR3 length: 17 residues. V trimming: 0 bases; J trimming: 1 base; junction bases outside the gene matches: 5. The CDR3 reads CAISESRWTSGQETQYF. For the CDR3, the DNA is TGTGCCATCAGTGAGTCGCGTTGGACTAGCGGCCAAGAGACCCAGTACTTC.